A single sample is the source of the 14 T cell receptor beta chains below, sequenced in a study of blood T cell repertoires in COVID-19. Method: immunoSEQ multiplex PCR; TCRdb's copy keeps in-frame clones and lacks some. The table includes approximately 360,000 clones, roughly 89% detected once. The sequencing input was peripheral blood. The origin of the receptors is a man younger than 30 with active or convalescent COVID-19.

This chain joins TRBV27 and TRBJ2-7; tentative D call: TRBD2 (6 bases). The V and J ends lost 3 bases and 2 bases respectively, with 11 bases between them. The germline CDR1 and CDR2 sequences are MNHEY and SMNVEV (reference sequence). This CDR3 spans 14 amino acids. CDR3 DNA sequence: TGTGCCAGCAGTTTCGGGGGTTCGCCCTACGAGCAGTACTTC. As protein: CASSFGGSPYEQYF.

The chain employs TRBV28 and TRBJ2-7, with 7 nucleotides matching TRBD1. The germline V gene encodes CDR1 MDHEN and CDR2 SYDVKM. J was trimmed by 2 bases and V by 11 bases; bases with no gene match: 3. CDR3 length equals 11 residues. The CDR3 bases are TGTGCCGCCGGGACAGCCTACGAGCAGTACTTC. This encodes CAAGTAYEQYF. Looking up the rest from reference TRBV28 and TRBJ2-7 gives the full variable domain: DVKVTQSSRYLVKRTGEKVFLECVQDMDHENMFWYRQDPGLGLRLIYFSYDVKMKEKGDIPEGYSVSREKKERFSLILESASTNQTSMYLCAAGTAYEQYFGPGTRLTVT.

The chain carries TRBV27 and TRBJ2-7; 11 bases align to TRBD2. The germline CDR1 and CDR2 sequences are MNHEY and SMNVEV (reference sequence). Trimming removed 5 bases from V and 4 bases from J; junction bases left unmatched: 13. CDR3 length: 17 amino acids. The CDR3 DNA sequence: TGTGCCAGCAGTGGGTTCGCATGGGGGACTAGCGGTTACGAGCAGTACTTC. It is translated as CASSGFAWGTSGYEQYF.

V usage is TRBV7-2 and J usage is TRBJ1-2, with D maybe TRBD1 (5 bases). Per the germline V gene, CDR1 is SGHTA and CDR2 is FQGNSA. The CDR3 extends over 12 amino acids. V lost 3 bases and J 8 bases, leaving 10 bases between the germline ends. The CDR3 bases are TGTGCCAGCAGCTTCCAGGGATCCGGCTACACCTTC. Residues: CASSFQGSGYTF.

This clone was observed a single time. The genes are TRBV24-1 and TRBJ1-2; 11 nucleotides align to TRBD1. V shed 4 bases and J 2 bases; nucleotides not matched to a gene: 5. CDR3 length: 16 amino acids. The V gene's germline CDR1 is KGHDR and CDR2 SFDVKD. The CDR3 is CATSDHRDRGNYGYTF. The CDR3 DNA reads as TGTGCCACCAGTGACCACCGGGACAGGGGGAACTATGGCTACACCTTC.

The chain recombines TRBV11-3 with TRBJ2-2; 10 bases align to TRBD2. Germline V gives CDR1 SGHNT, CDR2 YENEEA. Trimming at V came to 1 base and at J to 5 bases, leaving 4 bases not matched to a gene. The CDR3 is 16 amino acids. DNA for the CDR3: TGTGCCAGCAGCTTAGCTAGCGGGAGTGGAACCGGGGAGCTGTTTTTT. It codes for CASSLASGSGTGELFF.

J is TRBJ1-6 and V is TRBV28; D uncertain. V lost 6 bases to trimming and J lost 9 bases, with 15 bases between them. This CDR3 contains 14 residues. Germline loops: CDR1 MDHEN, CDR2 SYDVKM. CDR3 nucleotides: TGTGCCAGCAGCTCGGGAGGGATAGCTTCACCCCTCCACTTT. Residues: CASSSGGIASPLHF.

The chain couples TRBV10-3 to TRBJ1-1; 7 nucleotides match TRBD1. CDR3 size: 16 residues. The germline V gene encodes CDR1 ENHRY and CDR2 SYGVKD. With 3 bases clipped from V and 4 bases from J, the junction kept 11 bases outside the gene matches. The CDR3 nucleotides are TGTGCCATCAGTGACGTCCTAGACAGGGAGGCCACTGAAGCTTTCTTT. This gives the protein CAISDVLDREATEAFF.

The chain carries TRBV6-1 and TRBJ2-2, with unresolved D. CDR1 is MNHNS, CDR2 SASEGT, per germline. The V and J ends lost 3 bases and 4 bases respectively, with 6 bases between them. The CDR3 extends over 13 amino acids. CDR3 nucleotide sequence: TGTGCCAGCAGTGAGTACAGCACCGGGGAGCTGTTTTTT. It translates to CASSEYSTGELFF.

The J gene is TRBJ1-2, the V gene TRBV3-1 (or the pseudogene TRBV3-2); unclear D gene. This CDR3 has 13 amino acids. Trimming removed 0 bases at V and 11 bases at J, with 13 bases between. Germline CDR1 reads LGHDT; CDR2 reads YNNKEL (reference sequence). CDR3 loop: CASSQDPTSGYTF. The CDR3 DNA reads TGTGCCAGCAGCCAAGATCCGACATCCGGATACACCTTC.

In DNA, the CDR3 is TGTGCCAGCGGAGGGGCCCGGGGAGCGTCCGGGCTGTTTTTT. Its translation: CASGGARGASGLFF. The chain recombines TRBV7-8 with TRBJ1-4, with D perhaps matching TRBD1 (5 bases). CDR1 is SGHVS, CDR2 FQNEAQ, per germline. Trimming took 8 bases from V and 14 from J, leaving 24 bases between them. The CDR3 is 14 amino acids.

V is TRBV27 and J is TRBJ2-7; 8 nucleotides agree with TRBD1. This CDR3 region has 14 residues. The trim removed 7 bases at V and 4 bases at J, leaving 9 bases unmatched. Germline CDR1 reads MNHEY; CDR2 reads SMNVEV (reference sequence). CDR3: CASKVGQGLYEQYF. Written as DNA, the CDR3 is TGTGCCAGCAAAGTCGGACAGGGTCTATACGAGCAGTACTTC.

The chain employs TRBV6-1 and TRBJ2-7; possibly TRBD2 for D (5 bases). CDR3 length: 14 residues. In germline, CDR1 is MNHNS, CDR2 SASEGT. V lost 1 base, J lost 5 bases, and 12 bases lay in between. CDR3: CASSEGSWGDEQYF. The CDR3 region has the DNA TGTGCCAGCAGTGAAGGGTCCTGGGGAGACGAGCAGTACTTC.

This clone has just a few counts. The rearrangement uses TRBV5-3 and TRBJ2-7; 7 nucleotides align to TRBD1. TRBV5-3 is annotated as an ORF whose role is uncertain. The CDR3 is made up of 15 amino acids. Losses at the gene ends were 0 bases for V and 3 bases for J; bases not matched to a gene: 6. CDR3 amino acids: CARSLGGQNHYEQYF. CDR3 DNA: TGTGCCAGAAGCTTGGGGGGACAGAACCACTACGAGCAGTACTTC.